The T cell receptor beta chain under discussion was sequenced for a study of radiotherapy plus CTLA-4 blockade in lung cancer. Sequencing was performed with immunoSEQ multiplex PCR; in TCRdb, only in-frame clones are kept and a portion is missing. This sample carries approximately 69,000 clones, approximately 78% of them seen once, and the ten largest clones take around 7.1%. V was clipped by 4 bases and J by 4 bases; unmatched bases: 7. Germline V gene lookup returns CDR1 SGDLS and CDR2 YYNGEE. CDR3 length: 14 amino acids. The source of this sequence is a human donor with non-small cell lung cancer who had a complete response to radiotherapy plus ipilimumab. This specimen was peripheral blood, taken from a patient treated with radiotherapy plus ipilimumab. The J gene is TRBJ1-2, the V gene TRBV9; 7 bases fit TRBD1. DNA of the CDR3: TGTGCCAGCAGCCCCAGACAGGGTTCCTATGGCTACACCTTC. This sequence encodes CASSPRQGSYGYTF. Drawing the rest from reference TRBV9 and TRBJ1-2, the complete variable domain is DSGVTQTPKHLITATGQRVTLRCSPRSGDLSVYWYQQSLDQGLQFLIQYYNGEERAKGNILERFSAQQFPDLHSELNLSSLELGDSALYFCASSPRQGSYGYTFGSGTRLTVV.